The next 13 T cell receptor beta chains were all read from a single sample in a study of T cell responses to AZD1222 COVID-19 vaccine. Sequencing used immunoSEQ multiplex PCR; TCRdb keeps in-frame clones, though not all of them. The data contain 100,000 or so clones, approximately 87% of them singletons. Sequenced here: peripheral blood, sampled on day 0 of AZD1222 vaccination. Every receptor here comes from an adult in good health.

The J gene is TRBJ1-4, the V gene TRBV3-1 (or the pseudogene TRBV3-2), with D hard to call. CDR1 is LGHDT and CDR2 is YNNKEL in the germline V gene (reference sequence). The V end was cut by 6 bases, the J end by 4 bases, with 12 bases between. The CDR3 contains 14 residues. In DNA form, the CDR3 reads TGTGCCAGCAGTAACCGGGCCAATAATGAAAAACTGTTTTTT. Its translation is CASSNRANNEKLFF.

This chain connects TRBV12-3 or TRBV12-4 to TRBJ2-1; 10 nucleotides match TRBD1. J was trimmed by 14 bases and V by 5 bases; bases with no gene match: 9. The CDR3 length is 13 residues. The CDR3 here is CASSGDDRGLKFF. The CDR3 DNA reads TGTGCCAGCAGTGGGGATGACAGGGGGCTTAAGTTCTTC.

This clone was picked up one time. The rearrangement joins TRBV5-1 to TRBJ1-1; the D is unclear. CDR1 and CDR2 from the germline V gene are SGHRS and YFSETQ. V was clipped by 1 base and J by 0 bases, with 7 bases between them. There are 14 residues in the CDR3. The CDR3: CASSLSGLNTEAFF. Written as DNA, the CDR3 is TGCGCCAGCAGCTTGAGCGGATTGAACACTGAAGCTTTCTTT. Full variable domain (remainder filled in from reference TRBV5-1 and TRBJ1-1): KAGVTQTPRYLIKTRGQQVTLSCSPISGHRSVSWYQQTPGQGLQFLFEYFSETQRNKGNFPGRFSGRQFSNSRSEMNVSTLELGDSALYLCASSLSGLNTEAFFGQGTRLTVV.

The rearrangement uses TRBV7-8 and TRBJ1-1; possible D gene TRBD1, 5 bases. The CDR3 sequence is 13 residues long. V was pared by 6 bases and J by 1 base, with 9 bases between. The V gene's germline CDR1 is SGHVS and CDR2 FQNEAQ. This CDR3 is CASRLTGNTEAFF. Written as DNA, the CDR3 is TGTGCCAGCAGACTAACAGGGAACACTGAAGCTTTCTTT. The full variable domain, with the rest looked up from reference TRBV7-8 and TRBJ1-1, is GAGVSQSPRYKVAKRGQDVALRCDPISGHVSLFWYQQALGQGPEFLTYFQNEAQLDKSGLPSDRFFAERPEGSVSTLKIQRTQQEDSAVYLCASRLTGNTEAFFGQGTRLTVV.

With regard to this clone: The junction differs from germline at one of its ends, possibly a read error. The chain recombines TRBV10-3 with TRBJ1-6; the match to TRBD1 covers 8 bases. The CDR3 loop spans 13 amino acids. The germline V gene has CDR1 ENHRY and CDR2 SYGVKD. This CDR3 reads CAISSGTGEWVDF. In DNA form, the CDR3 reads TGTGCCATCAGTTCTGGGACAGGAGAGTGGGTCGACTTT.

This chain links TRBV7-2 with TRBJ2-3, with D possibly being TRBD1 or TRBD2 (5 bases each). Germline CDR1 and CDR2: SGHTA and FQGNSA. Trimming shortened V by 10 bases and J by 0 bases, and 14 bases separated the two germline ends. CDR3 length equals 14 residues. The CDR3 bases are TGTGCCATCTCCTGGGGCGGGAGCACAGATACGCAGTATTTT. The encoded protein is CAISWGGSTDTQYF.

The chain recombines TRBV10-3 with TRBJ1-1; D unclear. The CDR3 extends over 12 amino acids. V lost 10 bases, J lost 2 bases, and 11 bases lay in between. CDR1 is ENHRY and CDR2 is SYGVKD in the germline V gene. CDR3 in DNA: TGTGCCACCGAGGGCCCAAACACTGAAGCTTTCTTT. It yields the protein CATEGPNTEAFF.

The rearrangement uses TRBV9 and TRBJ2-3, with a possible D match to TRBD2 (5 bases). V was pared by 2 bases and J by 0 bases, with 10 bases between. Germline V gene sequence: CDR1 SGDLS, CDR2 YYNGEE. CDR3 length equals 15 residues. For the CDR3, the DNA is TGTGCCAGCAGCGTTTTACCTAGCAGCACAGATACGCAGTATTTT. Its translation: CASSVLPSSTDTQYF. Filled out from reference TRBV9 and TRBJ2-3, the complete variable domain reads DSGVTQTPKHLITATGQRVTLRCSPRSGDLSVYWYQQSLDQGLQFLIQYYNGEERAKGNILERFSAQQFPDLHSELNLSSLELGDSALYFCASSVLPSSTDTQYFGPGTRLTVL.

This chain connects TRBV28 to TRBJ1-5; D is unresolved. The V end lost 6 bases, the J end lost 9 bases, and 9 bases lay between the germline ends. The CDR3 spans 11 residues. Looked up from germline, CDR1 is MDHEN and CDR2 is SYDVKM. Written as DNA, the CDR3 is TGTGCCAGCAGGGGTTTGGGGCCCCAGCATTTT. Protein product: CASRGLGPQHF.

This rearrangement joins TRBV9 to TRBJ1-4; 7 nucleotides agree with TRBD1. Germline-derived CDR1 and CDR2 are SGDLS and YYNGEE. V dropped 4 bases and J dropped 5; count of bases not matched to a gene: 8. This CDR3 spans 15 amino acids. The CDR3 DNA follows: TGTGCCAGCAGCCCCCACCAGGGGGGGAATGAAAAACTGTTTTTT. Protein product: CASSPHQGGNEKLFF.

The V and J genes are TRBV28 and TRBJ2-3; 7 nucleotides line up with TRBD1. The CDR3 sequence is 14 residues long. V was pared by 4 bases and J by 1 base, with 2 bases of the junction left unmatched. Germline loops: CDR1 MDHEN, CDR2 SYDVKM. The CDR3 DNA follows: TGTGCCAGCAGTTCGGGACAGCGCACAGATACGCAGTATTTT. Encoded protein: CASSSGQRTDTQYF. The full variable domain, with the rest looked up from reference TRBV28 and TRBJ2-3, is DVKVTQSSRYLVKRTGEKVFLECVQDMDHENMFWYRQDPGLGLRLIYFSYDVKMKEKGDIPEGYSVSREKKERFSLILESASTNQTSMYLCASSSGQRTDTQYFGPGTRLTVL.

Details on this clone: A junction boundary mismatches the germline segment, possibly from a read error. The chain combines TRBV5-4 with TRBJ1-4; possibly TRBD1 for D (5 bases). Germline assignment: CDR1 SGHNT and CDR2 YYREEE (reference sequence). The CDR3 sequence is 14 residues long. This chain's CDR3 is CAGSLGQGPEKLFF. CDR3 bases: TGTGCCGGCAGCTTGGGGCAGGGCCCTGAAAAACTGTTTTTT.

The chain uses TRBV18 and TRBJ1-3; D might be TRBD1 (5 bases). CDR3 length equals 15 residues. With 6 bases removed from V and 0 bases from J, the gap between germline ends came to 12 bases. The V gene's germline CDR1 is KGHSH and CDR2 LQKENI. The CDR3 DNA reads TGTGCCAGCTCCCCAACAGGTTCCTCTGGAAACACCATATATTTT. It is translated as CASSPTGSSGNTIYF.